This T cell receptor beta chain was observed in a study of PD-L1 blockade in urothelial cancer. Across the study: The patients' atezolizumab therapy, 1,200 mg intravenously every 3 weeks, started in the mid-2010s.

V gave up 4 bases and J gave up 7 bases; unmatched junction bases: 4. CDR1 and CDR2 from the germline V gene are SNHLY and FYNNEI. This CDR3 spans 14 amino acids. Method: immunoSEQ multiplex PCR; TCRdb's copy keeps in-frame clones and lacks some. The sample lists about 90,000 clones, around nine tenths seen once, with roughly 10% in the top ten. This chain uses TRBV2 with TRBJ1-2; the match to TRBD1 covers 12 bases. This clonotype was sampled from a man aged 60 to 69 with urothelial cancer. Sequenced here: PBMCs, sampled around atezolizumab (anti-PD-L1) treatment. In DNA, the CDR3 is TGTGCCAGCAGTGGGGACAGGGGGCACTCTGGCTACACCTTC. It specifies CASSGDRGHSGYTF.